This entry lists 13 T cell receptor beta chains sequenced from one sample in a study of OX40 agonist ivuxolimab in advanced cancers. Sequencing used immunoSEQ multiplex PCR; TCRdb keeps in-frame clones, though not all of them. In the table there are roughly 77,000 clones, 92% of which are singletons. Sequences were derived from CD4+ or CD8+ T cells sorted from blood, sampled in a trial of the OX40 agonist ivuxolimab. The receptors were sampled from an adult with an advanced solid tumor such as melanoma, head and neck, liver or kidney cancer.

This clone was seen a single time. V usage is TRBV5-4 and J usage is TRBJ1-1; TRBD1 aligns across 7 bases. Losses at the gene ends were 4 bases for V and 7 bases for J; bases not matched to a gene: 19. Germline assignment: CDR1 SGHNT and CDR2 YYREEE (reference sequence). The CDR3 totals 17 residues. The CDR3 spells CASSPALRQGKIGEAFF. The CDR3 DNA follows: TGTGCCAGCAGCCCCGCCTTAAGACAGGGTAAGATAGGTGAAGCTTTCTTT.

The V and J genes are TRBV5-1 and TRBJ1-1; 9 bases match TRBD1. The CDR3 sequence is 17 residues long. In germline, CDR1 is SGHRS, CDR2 YFSETQ. V lost 4 bases to trimming and J lost 3 bases; unmatched junction nucleotides: 13. For the CDR3, the DNA is TGCGCCAGCAGCCCTACCGGGACAGGGCGGCCGGACACTGAAGCTTTCTTT. This translates into CASSPTGTGRPDTEAFF.

This sequence joins TRBV30 and TRBJ2-5; perhaps TRBD1 as D (6 bases). Germline loops: CDR1 GTSNPN, CDR2 SVGIG (reference sequence). The CDR3 contains 15 residues. The V end lost 4 bases, the J end lost 7 bases, and 22 bases lay between the germline ends. CDR3 sequence (DNA): TGTGCCTGGACGCGGCCAGAACTCATAGGGGGGACCCAGTACTTC. It is translated as CAWTRPELIGGTQYF.

The gene calls are TRBV29-1 and TRBJ2-5; 11 positions match TRBD2. J gave up 7 bases and V 8 bases, and 12 bases lay outside the gene matches. Germline CDR1 reads SQVTM; CDR2 reads ANQGSEA. CDR3 length: 14 residues. CDR3 sequence: CSLRLAGKLTTQYF. Written as DNA, the CDR3 is TGCAGCTTGAGACTAGCGGGAAAGTTAACGACCCAGTACTTC.

V gene TRBV18 combines with J gene TRBJ2-4; tentatively, D is TRBD1 or TRBD2 (5 bases each). The CDR3 is 14 amino acids. Germline V lookup: CDR1 KGHSH, CDR2 LQKENI. V dropped 2 bases and J dropped 7 bases, with 12 bases sitting between them. Here the CDR3 DNA reads TGTGCCAGCTCACCAAGGGACCCCGGGAACATTCAGTACTTC. This translates into CASSPRDPGNIQYF.

This chain uses TRBV30 with TRBJ1-1, with D uncertain. V lost 3 bases and J lost 4, with 9 bases in between. There are 12 residues in the CDR3. Germline assignment: CDR1 GTSNPN and CDR2 SVGIG (reference sequence). In DNA form, the CDR3 reads TGTGCCTGGAGCCCTGTCATCACTGAAGCTTTCTTT. This translates into CAWSPVITEAFF.

The chain joins TRBV7-8 to TRBJ2-1; D is unresolved. The length of the CDR3 is 15 residues. V lost 5 bases to trimming and J lost 5 bases, with 16 bases between them. Germline values: CDR1 SGHVS, CDR2 FQNEAQ. CDR3 residues: CASSQVGGVDNEQFF. The CDR3 DNA sequence: TGTGCCAGCAGCCAGGTAGGTGGCGTCGACAATGAGCAGTTCTTC.

This clone was picked up one time. The CDR3 loop reads CASGLVSTGGNYNEQFF. Here the CDR3 DNA reads TGTGCTAGTGGTTTGGTTTCTACAGGGGGTAACTACAATGAGCAGTTCTTC. The chain combines TRBV12-5 with TRBJ2-1; 8 bases agree with TRBD1. Per germline, CDR1 LGHNT and CDR2 FRNRAP. This CDR3 region has 17 residues. V lost 0 bases and J lost 3; bases outside the gene matches: 7.

The rearrangement joins TRBV27 to TRBJ2-2, with 7 nucleotides matching TRBD1. The CDR3 has 14 amino acids. Trimming cost V 6 bases and J 7 bases; bases outside gene matches: 8. Germline V gene sequence: CDR1 MNHEY, CDR2 SMNVEV (reference sequence). CDR3 residues: CASSWEQGIGELFF. In DNA form, the CDR3 reads TGTGCCAGCAGCTGGGAACAGGGGATCGGGGAGCTGTTTTTT.

The chain has TRBV6-5 and TRBJ1-2; D possibly corresponds to TRBD1 (6 bases). Trimming cost V 2 bases and J 2 bases, with 12 bases left between them. This CDR3 is built from 15 residues. The germline V gene has CDR1 MNHEY and CDR2 SVGAGI. The CDR3 DNA follows: TGTGCCAGCAGTTACCTAGCAGGGGCGAACTATGGCTACACCTTC. Protein product: CASSYLAGANYGYTF.

V is TRBV28 and J is TRBJ2-3; 12 bases align to TRBD2. Germline CDR1 is MDHEN and CDR2 is SYDVKM. V shed 4 bases, J shed 2 bases, and the junction held 4 bases outside the gene matches. This CDR3 contains 16 residues. The CDR3 reads CASSSSGRAPTDTQYF. DNA of the CDR3: TGTGCCAGCAGTTCTAGCGGGAGGGCCCCCACAGATACGCAGTATTTT.

J is TRBJ1-1 and V is TRBV25-1; D might be TRBD1 (6 bases). From germline, CDR1 is MGHDK and CDR2 SYGVNS. The CDR3 is 16 amino acids. V lost 7 bases to trimming and J lost 0 bases, with 18 bases between them. The chain's CDR3 is CASTQGTRRVNTEAFF. As DNA, the CDR3 is TGTGCCAGCACCCAGGGGACACGAAGAGTGAACACTGAAGCTTTCTTT.

The count of this clone is one. The rearrangement uses TRBV11-3 and TRBJ2-3, with a tentative D call TRBD2 (6 bases). Germline V gene sequence: CDR1 SGHNT, CDR2 YENEEA. V was pared by 8 bases and J by 1 base, with 13 bases between. The CDR3 is made up of 14 amino acids. The CDR3 DNA follows: TGTGCCAGCGGTCGGAGGGATGGCACAGATACGCAGTATTTT. Translating gives CASGRRDGTDTQYF.